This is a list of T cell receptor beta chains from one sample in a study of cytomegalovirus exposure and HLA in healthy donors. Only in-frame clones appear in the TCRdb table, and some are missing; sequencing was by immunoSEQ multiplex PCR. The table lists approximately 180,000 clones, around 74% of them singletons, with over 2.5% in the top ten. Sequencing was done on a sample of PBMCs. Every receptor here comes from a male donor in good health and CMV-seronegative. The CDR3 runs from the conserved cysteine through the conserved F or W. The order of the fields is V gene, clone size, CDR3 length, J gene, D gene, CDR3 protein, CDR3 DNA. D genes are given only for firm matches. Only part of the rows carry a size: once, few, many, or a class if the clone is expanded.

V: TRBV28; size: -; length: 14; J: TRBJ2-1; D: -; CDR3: CATKGGGSYNEQFF; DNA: TGTGCCACTAAGGGGGGGGGCTCCTACAATGAGCAGTTCTTC
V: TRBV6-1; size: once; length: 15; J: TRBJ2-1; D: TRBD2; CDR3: CASTPTSGGANEQFF; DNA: TGTGCCAGCACTCCGACTAGCGGGGGGGCGAATGAGCAGTTCTTC
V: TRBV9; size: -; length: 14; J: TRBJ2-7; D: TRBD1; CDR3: CASSVGGTGGEQYF; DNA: TGTGCCAGCAGCGTAGGAGGGACAGGGGGCGAGCAGTACTTC
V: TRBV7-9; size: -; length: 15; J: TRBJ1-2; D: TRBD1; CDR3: CSSSLAGQLAYGYTF; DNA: TGTTCCAGCAGCTTAGCGGGACAGTTGGCCTATGGCTACACCTTC
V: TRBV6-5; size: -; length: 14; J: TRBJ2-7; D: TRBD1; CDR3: CASTRPGQVYEQYF; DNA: TGTGCCAGCACCCGTCCGGGACAGGTCTACGAGCAGTACTTC
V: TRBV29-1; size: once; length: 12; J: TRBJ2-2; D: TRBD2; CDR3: CSVREWAGELFF; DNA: TGCAGCGTGCGGGAGTGGGCCGGGGAGCTGTTTTTT
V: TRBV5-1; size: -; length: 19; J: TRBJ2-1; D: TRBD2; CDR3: CASSSLAGRSISSYNEQFF; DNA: TGCGCCAGCAGCTCCCTAGCGGGGCGATCCATCAGCTCCTACAATGAGCAGTTCTTC
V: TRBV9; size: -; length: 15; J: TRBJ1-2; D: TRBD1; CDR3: CASSPTFSAGGYYTF; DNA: TGTGCCAGCAGCCCAACTTTCTCGGCAGGGGGCTATTACACCTTC
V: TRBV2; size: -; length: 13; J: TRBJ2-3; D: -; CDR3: CADSSFSTDTQYF; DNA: TGTGCCGACTCTAGCTTTAGCACAGATACGCAGTATTTT
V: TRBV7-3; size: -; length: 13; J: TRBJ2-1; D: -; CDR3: CASSPRSGNEQFF; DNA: TGTGCCAGCAGCCCCCGATCGGGGAATGAGCAGTTCTTC
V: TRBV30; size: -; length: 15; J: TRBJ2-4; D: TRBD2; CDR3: CAWRGAGGRGNIQYF; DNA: TGTGCCTGGAGGGGAGCGGGAGGAAGGGGAAACATTCAGTACTTC